This T cell receptor beta chain originates from a study of a mutant IDH1 vaccine in newly diagnosed glioma. Study in general: Previous treatment comprised radiotherapy, temozolomide, or both, mostly both.

Time point indicated: week 35, safety follow-up. Every vaccine dose comprised 300 ug of mutant IDH1 20-mer peptide plus topical imiquimod. The donors had new WHO grade 3 or 4 astrocytomas; these were IDH1-mutant and ATRX-lost. Profiled with immunoSEQ multiplex PCR; TCRdb holds only in-frame clones, not every one. The sample yields about 31,000 clones, roughly 78% seen once. There are a few counts of this clone. Its matching antigen is unknown. Germline V gene sequence: CDR1 SEHNR, CDR2 FQNEAQ (reference sequence). This CDR3 is 14 amino acids long. Trimming took 5 bases from V and 6 from J; bases not matched to a gene: 9.

Sequenced material: PBMCs, taken from a glioma patient whose treatment included an IDH1 peptide vaccine. The TCR was taken from a woman aged 35 to 49 with glioma. The chain carries TRBV7-9 and TRBJ1-1, with 7 nucleotides matching TRBD1. CDR3 coding DNA: TGTGCCAGCAGCCTCCCGGGACAGTCTCCTGAAGCTTTCTTT. This translates into CASSLPGQSPEAFF.